This T cell receptor beta chain stems from a study of blood T cell repertoires in COVID-19. Looking at the study overall: The study drew acute and convalescent COVID-19 samples from the United States, Italy and Spain. The cDNA or gDNA used as material had been derived from T cells, B-cell-depleted T cells, or PBMCs.

Looked up from germline, CDR1 is GTSNPN and CDR2 is SVGIG (reference sequence). J lost 4 bases, V lost 2 bases, and 3 bases had no gene match. The CDR3 extends over 14 amino acids. Source study methods: Reference gene primer amplification in the assay estimated nucleated cell counts. Measured with immunoSEQ multiplex PCR; TCRdb has only the in-frame clones, and not every one. The V and J calls and clone size were taken over from that table, and D and trimming were inferred from the DNA. Here the sample spans about 200,000 clones, around nine tenths being singletons. The TCR was taken from a man aged 55 to 70 who had recovered from COVID-19. Sequences were obtained from peripheral blood. The chain recombines TRBV30 with TRBJ2-2; 8 nucleotides agree with TRBD2. The chain's CDR3 is CAWSRTSRTGELFF. Written as DNA, the CDR3 is TGTGCCTGGAGTAGGACTAGCCGCACCGGGGAGCTGTTTTTT.